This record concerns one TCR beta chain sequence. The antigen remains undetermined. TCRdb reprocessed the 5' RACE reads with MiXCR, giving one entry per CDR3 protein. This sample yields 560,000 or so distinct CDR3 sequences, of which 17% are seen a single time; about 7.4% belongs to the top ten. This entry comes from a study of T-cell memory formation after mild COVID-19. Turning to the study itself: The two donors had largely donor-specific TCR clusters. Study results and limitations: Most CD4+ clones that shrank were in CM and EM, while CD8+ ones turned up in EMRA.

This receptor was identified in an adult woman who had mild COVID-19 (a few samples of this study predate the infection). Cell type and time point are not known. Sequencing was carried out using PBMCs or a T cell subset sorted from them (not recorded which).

The CDR3 loop is CASRRQGSNWETQYF. The DNA of the CDR3 is TGTGCCAGCAGACGACAGGGAAGTAACTGGGAGACCCAGTACTTC. The chain joins TRBV6-5 to TRBJ2-5; 7 nucleotides match TRBD1. From germline, CDR1 is MNHEY and CDR2 SVGAGI. This CDR3 has 15 residues. J gave up 5 bases and V 6 bases, and 12 bases lay outside the gene matches.